A selection of T cell receptor beta chains follows, all from one sample in a study of cytomegalovirus exposure and HLA in healthy donors. Libraries were prepared by immunoSEQ multiplex PCR; TCRdb keeps only in-frame clonotypes and omits some of them. The sample includes about 150,000 clones, 85% of them seen just once. The source material was PBMCs. These receptors originate from a woman under 30 in good health and CMV-seronegative. CDR3s include the opening cysteine and the closing phenylalanine or tryptophan. D genes are given only for firm matches. Only some rows state a clone size, as once, few, many or a class for expanded clones.

NA | NA | TRBJ2-7 | TRBV5-8 | TGTGCCAGCAGCTTGGGAGGGCGCATTCTCTACGAGCAGTACTTC | CASSLGGRILYEQYF
NA | NA | TRBJ2-5 | TRBV30 | TGTGCCTGGAGCCTAGGCCAAGAGACCCAGTACTTC | CAWSLGQETQYF
NA | NA | TRBJ1-2 | TRBV15 | TGTGCCACCAGCCCGGGGGTGGTTGCTGGCTACACCTTC | CATSPGVVAGYTF
NA | NA | TRBJ1-3 | TRBV29-1 | TGCAGCGTTTATGACAGTACTGGAAACACCATATATTTT | CSVYDSTGNTIYF
TRBD1 | once | TRBJ2-7 | TRBV6-5 | TGTGCCAGCAGGTTGGACAGGGTCAACGAGCAGTACTTC | CASRLDRVNEQYF
TRBD1 | NA | TRBJ1-2 | TRBV6-1 | TGTGCCAGCAGGGACCCGGGACAGGTCTATGGCTACACCTTC | CASRDPGQVYGYTF
TRBD2 | NA | TRBJ2-1 | TRBV19 | TGTGCCACCCGGGACTATCTAGTGGATGAGCAGTTCTTC | CATRDYLVDEQFF
TRBD2 | NA | TRBJ2-1 | TRBV11-2 | TGTGCCAGCAGCTTAGGAGGACTAGGCGGCTACAATGAGCAGTTCTTC | CASSLGGLGGYNEQFF
TRBD1 | NA | TRBJ2-7 | TRBV27 | TGTGCCACCAGACAGGGGGCGCCTTACGAGCAGTACTTC | CATRQGAPYEQYF
NA | NA | TRBJ2-1 | TRBV6-1 | TGTGCCAGCAGTGTTGGAGTAACGGCTTATGAGCAGTTCTTC | CASSVGVTAYEQFF
TRBD2 | NA | TRBJ2-5 | TRBV7-2 | TGTGCCAGCAGGCTAGCGGGAGGGACCCAAGAGACCCAGTACTTC | CASRLAGGTQETQYF
TRBD2 | NA | TRBJ2-2 | TRBV9 | TGTGCCAGCAGCTCTAGCGGGAGGAACACCGGGGAGCTGTTTTTT | CASSSSGRNTGELFF
TRBD1 | NA | TRBJ2-7 | TRBV7-6 | TGTGCCAGCAGCTCATATCATCAGGGGGACGAGCAGTACTTC | CASSSYHQGDEQYF
TRBD1 | NA | TRBJ1-5 | TRBV10-3 | TGTGCCATCAGTACTGACAGGGGCAATCAGCCCCAGCATTTT | CAISTDRGNQPQHF
TRBD2 | NA | TRBJ2-5 | TRBV7-7 | TGTGCCAGCTCCGGGGGGGGGTTCCAAGAGACCCAGTACTTC | CASSGGGFQETQYF
NA | NA | TRBJ2-3 | TRBV4-3 | TGCGCCAGCAGCCAGTCGACAGGTCCTAGCACAGATACGCAGTATTTT | CASSQSTGPSTDTQYF
NA | few | TRBJ1-3 | TRBV5-5 | TGTGCCAGCAGTTCGACACCGCTCCACTCTGGAAACACCATATATTTT | CASSSTPLHSGNTIYF
NA | NA | TRBJ2-7 | TRBV5-1 | TGCGCCAGCAGCTTGGGGCCCTTAAGGGCGAGGACTGAAGAGCAGTACTTC | CASSLGPLRARTEEQYF
NA | NA | TRBJ2-7 | TRBV11-3 | TGTGCCAGCAGCTTAGATGGGGCCGAGCAGTACTTC | CASSLDGAEQYF
TRBD2 | NA | TRBJ2-1 | TRBV9 | TGTGCCAGCAGCCAAGGGAGGGGACTTACTCACAATGAGCAGTTCTTC | CASSQGRGLTHNEQFF
NA | NA | TRBJ2-3 | TRBV7-2 | TGTGCCAGCAGCGTTAGAAGGCGGGATACGCAGTATTTT | CASSVRRRDTQYF
TRBD2 | NA | TRBJ2-1 | TRBV7-8 | TGTGCCAGCAGCTTAGAAGGACTAGCCTACAATGAGCAGTTCTTC | CASSLEGLAYNEQFF
TRBD1 | NA | TRBJ1-1 | TRBV5-1 | TGCGCCAGCAGCCCAAACCACGGACAGGGGGTTGAAGCTTTCTTT | CASSPNHGQGVEAFF
TRBD1 | NA | TRBJ1-4 | TRBV18 | TGTGCCAGCTCACCGGACAGGACTAATGAAAAACTGTTTTTT | CASSPDRTNEKLFF
NA | NA | TRBJ1-1 | TRBV7-9 | TGTGCCAGCACGCCGCTGGAGGCCGGAACTGAAGCTTTCTTT | CASTPLEAGTEAFF
TRBD2 | NA | TRBJ2-3 | TRBV5-1 | TGCGCCAGCAGCTTATCCGGGACTAGCGCCGGCACAGATACGCAGTATTTT | CASSLSGTSAGTDTQYF
NA | NA | TRBJ1-4 | TRBV11-2 | TGTGCCAGCAGCTTAGAGTTAGGAGGGTTTGAGGAAAAACTGTTTTTT | CASSLELGGFEEKLFF
TRBD1 | NA | TRBJ1-5 | TRBV6-4 | TGTGCCAGCAGTGACCCGGACAGGGGGCCGTTTAAGCCCCAGCATTTT | CASSDPDRGPFKPQHF
TRBD2 | NA | TRBJ2-3 | TRBV5-1 | TGCGCCGGCAGCTTAGCGGGGAAGAGCACAGATACGCAGTATTTT | CAGSLAGKSTDTQYF
TRBD1 | NA | TRBJ2-7 | TRBV7-9 | TGTGCCAGCAGCGAACAGGGGACCTACGAGCAGTACTTC | CASSEQGTYEQYF
NA | NA | TRBJ1-2 | TRBV7-2 | TGTGCCAGCAGCTTAGCGGGGGCAGGCGGCTACACCTTC | CASSLAGAGGYTF
TRBD2 | NA | TRBJ2-7 | TRBV5-1 | TGCGCCAGCAGCCCGGGGGGGGAAGCCTACGAGCAGTACTTC | CASSPGGEAYEQYF
NA | NA | TRBJ2-5 | TRBV27 | TGTGCCAGCAGTTTACACGACACGGTCCAAGAGACCCAGTACTTC | CASSLHDTVQETQYF
NA | NA | TRBJ2-7 | TRBV29-1 | TGCAGCGTAGGGGGAGGGCCTTACGAGCAGTACTTC | CSVGGGPYEQYF
TRBD2 | NA | TRBJ2-7 | TRBV4-1 | TGCGCCAGCGGTTTGACTAGCGTAAGCTCCTACGAGCAGTACTTC | CASGLTSVSSYEQYF
NA | NA | TRBJ2-2 | TRBV9 | TGTGCCAGCAGCTGGAGTGGTACCGGGGAGCTGTTTTTT | CASSWSGTGELFF
NA | NA | TRBJ2-5 | TRBV7-9 | TGTGCCAGCACCTCCATCCAGCTCGGGTTGGAGACCCAGTACTTC | CASTSIQLGLETQYF
NA | NA | TRBJ2-7 | TRBV29-1 | TGCAGCGTTGCTCAAAGGGGGTCAGGCGAGCAGTACTTC | CSVAQRGSGEQYF
TRBD2 | NA | TRBJ2-3 | TRBV2 | TGTGCCAGCAGTGAAGCTTGGCTAGCGGGAGGAGATACGCAGTATTTT | CASSEAWLAGGDTQYF
NA | NA | TRBJ1-2 | TRBV6-5 | TGTGCCAGCAGTTATGGTCAGCGGACCTATGGCTACACCTTC | CASSYGQRTYGYTF
TRBD1 | NA | TRBJ2-7 | TRBV6-6 | TGTGCCAGCAGTCCCGGGACAGCCTACGAGCAGTACTTC | CASSPGTAYEQYF
TRBD1 | NA | TRBJ2-2 | TRBV14 | TGTGCCAGCAGCCTAGGACAGGGATTAAACACCGGGGAGCTGTTTTTT | CASSLGQGLNTGELFF
NA | NA | TRBJ2-1 | TRBV27 | TGTGCCAGCAGTTTGCTGGCGGGATCATACAATGAGCAGTTCTTC | CASSLLAGSYNEQFF
TRBD1 | NA | TRBJ1-3 | TRBV6-5 | TGTGCCAGCAGTTCCCACGGACAGGCCTCTGGAAACACCATATATTTT | CASSSHGQASGNTIYF
TRBD1 | NA | TRBJ2-5 | TRBV18 | TGTGCCAGCTCACCCGGACAGGCCGGGGTAGGGACCCAGTACTTC | CASSPGQAGVGTQYF
NA | few | TRBJ2-5 | TRBV6-1 | TGTGCCAGCAGTAGCCGACACGACCAAGAGACCCAGTACTTC | CASSSRHDQETQYF